This record looks at one T cell receptor (beta chain) sequence and its context. The data were taken from a study of T cell changes during pregnancy in multiple sclerosis. Per germline, CDR1 KGHSH and CDR2 LQKENI. The CDR3 has 15 amino acids. Trimming removed 0 bases at V and 4 bases at J, with 12 bases between. Some clones are missing from TCRdb's copy, which holds only in-frame ones; the method was immunoSEQ multiplex PCR. In the table there are about 89,000 clones, just under 95% of which are singletons. The gene calls are TRBV18 and TRBJ1-1, with D perhaps TRBD1 (5 bases). The specimen comprised peripheral blood, sampled in the third trimester of pregnancy. The TCR originated in a female donor with multiple sclerosis, enrolled in a pregnancy study. CDR3 in amino acids: CASSPPGLRGTEAFF. DNA for the CDR3: TGTGCCAGCTCACCACCGGGTTTAAGGGGCACTGAAGCTTTCTTT.